This TCR beta chain was captured in a study of T cells in Graves' hyperthyroidism and ophthalmopathy. This clonotype was counted at least ten times. Its antigen is as yet unknown. Study outcomes and limitations: For ophthalmopathy, model prediction preceded onset by a median roughly 6.2 months.

Per the germline V gene, CDR1 is MDHEN and CDR2 is SYDVKM. Between the trimmed V and J ends, which lost 5 bases and 2 bases, there was a span of 11 bases. The CDR3 has 14 amino acids. TCR beta CDR3 sequences were amplified from RNA transcripts. Initially, a first-round RT-PCR of the TCR CDR3 employed the HTBI primer set. TCRdb analysed the multiplex PCR reads with MiXCR anew, one entry per CDR3 protein. Of a few hundred thousand distinct CDR3 sequences in the sample, more than 12% were seen once. Material: blood. This chain uses TRBV28 with TRBJ2-3; D remains unclear. The receptor comes from a woman aged 25-40 years with Graves' hyperthyroidism. CDR3 in DNA: TGTGCCAGCAGTCCCCTGGCGGCCACAGATACGCAGTATTTT. Translated: CASSPLAATDTQYF.